This T cell receptor (beta chain) was sequenced during a study of blood T cell repertoires in COVID-19. Overall study: Acute and convalescent COVID-19 specimens originated in the United States, Italy and Spain. In each case, the material was cDNA or gDNA derived from T cells, B-cell-depleted T cells, or PBMCs.

In the original analysis: Estimates of nucleated cell counts were drawn from the amplification of reference gene primers. This table comes from immunoSEQ multiplex PCR, and its TCRdb copy is limited to in-frame clones, with some not included. The D gene and trimming were derived from the DNA, and the V and J assignments and clone size from that table. In the table there are about 26,000 clones, 90% to 95% of which are singletons. Germline V CDR1 and CDR2: MGHDK, SYGVNS. The CDR3 spans 17 residues. J gave up 4 bases and V 1 base, and 9 bases lay outside the gene matches. Specimen: peripheral blood. This chain links TRBV25-1 with TRBJ2-2, with 7 bases aligning to TRBD1. The clonotype comes from a human donor with active COVID-19. The donor label of this sample is uncertain. The CDR3 protein is CASSELRMGQSTGELFF. Here the CDR3 DNA reads TGTGCCAGCAGTGAATTAAGGATGGGACAGTCCACCGGGGAGCTGTTTTTT.